The sequence of this T cell receptor beta chain was determined in a study of chemoradiotherapy in HPV16-positive cancers. Turning to the study itself: Functional T-cell assays on a couple of HPV16-positive patients' cells defined candidate HPV-specific clones and common TCR motifs.

The repertoire was sequenced with immunoSEQ multiplex PCR; TCRdb's copy has only in-frame clones and lacks some. In the table there are about 970 clones, 65% to 90% of which are singletons. Notes on the study in general: Candidate HPV-specific clones and E7-related TCR motifs grew in tumor during treatment. The functional HPV-specific definition rests on just a couple of HPV16-positive patients.

A word on this clone: Antigen: not known.

The CDR3 has 20 residues. Trimming at V came to 3 bases and at J to 0 bases, leaving 12 bases not matched to a gene. Per germline, CDR1 SGHNT and CDR2 YENEEA. Over chemoradiotherapy, repertoires were sampled more than once. The sequence was collected from a human donor with HPV-associated anogenital cancer. This specimen was tumor tissue, taken from a patient who underwent chemoradiotherapy. This sequence joins TRBV11-3 and TRBJ2-3, with TRBD2 identical over 13 bases. The CDR3 DNA is TGTGCCAGCAGCTTTGATTGGGGACTAGCGGGACCCGCAAGCACAGATACGCAGTATTTT. Its protein product is CASSFDWGLAGPASTDTQYF.